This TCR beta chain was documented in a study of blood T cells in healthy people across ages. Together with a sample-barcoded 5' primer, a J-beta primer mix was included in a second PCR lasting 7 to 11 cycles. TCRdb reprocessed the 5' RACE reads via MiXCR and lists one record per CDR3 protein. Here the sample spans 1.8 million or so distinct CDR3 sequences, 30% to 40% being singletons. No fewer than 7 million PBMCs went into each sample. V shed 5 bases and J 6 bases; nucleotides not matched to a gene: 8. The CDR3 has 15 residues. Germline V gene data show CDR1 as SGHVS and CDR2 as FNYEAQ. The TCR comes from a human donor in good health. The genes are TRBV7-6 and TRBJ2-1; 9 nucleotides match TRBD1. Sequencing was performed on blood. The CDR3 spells CASSQGTGWSNEQFF. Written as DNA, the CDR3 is TGTGCCAGCAGCCAAGGGACAGGGTGGAGCAATGAGCAGTTCTTC.